Included here is one T cell receptor (beta chain) sequence, with context. Trimming took 0 bases from V and 6 from J; bases not matched to a gene: 4. The CDR3 length is 15 residues. Germline V CDR1 and CDR2: SGHNT, YYREEE (reference sequence). Here immunoSEQ multiplex PCR was the method, and the copy in TCRdb shows in-frame clones only, minus some. The sample comprises 45,000 to 55,000 clones, around 94% of which are singletons, and around 5.5% rests with the top ten. This record comes from a study of T cell changes during pregnancy in multiple sclerosis. This receptor was obtained from a female donor with multiple sclerosis, enrolled in a pregnancy study. The sample in question was CD8+ T cells from peripheral blood mononuclear cells, obtained before pregnancy. This rearrangement joins TRBV5-4 to TRBJ2-7; TRBD1 matches at 12 bases. As DNA, the CDR3 is TGTGCCAGCAGCTTGGGGGACAGGGGGCTTTCCGAGCAGTACTTC. Its protein is CASSLGDRGLSEQYF.